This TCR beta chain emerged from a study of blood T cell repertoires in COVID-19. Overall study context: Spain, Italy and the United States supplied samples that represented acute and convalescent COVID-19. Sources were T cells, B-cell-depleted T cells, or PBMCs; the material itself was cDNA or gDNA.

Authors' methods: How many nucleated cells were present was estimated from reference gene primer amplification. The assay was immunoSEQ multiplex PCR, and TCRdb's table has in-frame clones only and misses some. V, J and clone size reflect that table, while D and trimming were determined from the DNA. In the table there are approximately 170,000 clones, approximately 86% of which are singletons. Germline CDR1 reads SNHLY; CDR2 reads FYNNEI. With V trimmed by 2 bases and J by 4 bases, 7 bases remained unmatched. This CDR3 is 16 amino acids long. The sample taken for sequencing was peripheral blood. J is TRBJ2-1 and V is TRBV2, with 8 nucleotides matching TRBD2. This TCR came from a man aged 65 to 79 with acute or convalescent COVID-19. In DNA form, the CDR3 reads TGTGCCAGCAGTGAATGGACTAGCAGTTTGTACAATGAGCAGTTCTTC. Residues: CASSEWTSSLYNEQFF. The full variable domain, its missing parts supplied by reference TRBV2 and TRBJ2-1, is EPEVTQTPSHQVTQMGQEVILRCVPISNHLYFYWYRQILGQKVEFLVSFYNNEISEKSEIFDDQFSVERPDGSNFTLKIRSTKLEDSAMYFCASSEWTSSLYNEQFFGPGTRLTVL.